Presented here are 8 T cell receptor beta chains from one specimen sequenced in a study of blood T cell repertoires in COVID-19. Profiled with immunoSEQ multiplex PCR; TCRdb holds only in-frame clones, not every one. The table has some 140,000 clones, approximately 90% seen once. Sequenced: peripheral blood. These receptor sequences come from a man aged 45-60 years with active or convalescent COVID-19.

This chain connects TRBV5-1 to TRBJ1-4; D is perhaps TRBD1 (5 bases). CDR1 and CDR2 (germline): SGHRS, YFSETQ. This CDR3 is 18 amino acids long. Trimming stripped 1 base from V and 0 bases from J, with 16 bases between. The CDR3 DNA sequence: TGCGCCAGCAGCTTGAGTTCAGCGGGGGTCTCAACTAATGAAAAACTGTTTTTT. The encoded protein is CASSLSSAGVSTNEKLFF.

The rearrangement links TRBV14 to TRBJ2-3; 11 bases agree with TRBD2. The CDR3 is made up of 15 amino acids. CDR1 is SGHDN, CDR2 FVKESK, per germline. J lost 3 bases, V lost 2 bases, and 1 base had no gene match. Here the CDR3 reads CASSQIAGGTDTQYF. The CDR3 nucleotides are TGTGCCAGCAGCCAAATAGCGGGAGGGACAGATACGCAGTATTTT.

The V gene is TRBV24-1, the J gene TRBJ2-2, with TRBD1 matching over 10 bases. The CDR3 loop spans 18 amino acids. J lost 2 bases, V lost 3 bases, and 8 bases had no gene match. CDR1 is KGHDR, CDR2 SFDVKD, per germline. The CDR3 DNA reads TGTGCCACCAGTGATACCCCCGGGGACAGGGGAAACACCGGGGAGCTGTTTTTT. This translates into CATSDTPGDRGNTGELFF.

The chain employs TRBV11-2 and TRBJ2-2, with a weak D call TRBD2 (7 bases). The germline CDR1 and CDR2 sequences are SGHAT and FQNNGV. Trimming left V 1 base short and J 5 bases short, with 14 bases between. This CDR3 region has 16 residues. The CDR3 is CASSLGAGAGTGELFF. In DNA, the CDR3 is TGTGCCAGCAGCTTAGGTGCGGGGGCCGGGACCGGGGAGCTGTTTTTT. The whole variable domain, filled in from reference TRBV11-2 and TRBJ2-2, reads EAGVAQSPRYKIIEKRQSVAFWCNPISGHATLYWYQQILGQGPKLLIQFQNNGVVDDSQLPKDRFSAERLKGVDSTLKIQPAKLEDSAVYLCASSLGAGAGTGELFFGEGSRLTVL.

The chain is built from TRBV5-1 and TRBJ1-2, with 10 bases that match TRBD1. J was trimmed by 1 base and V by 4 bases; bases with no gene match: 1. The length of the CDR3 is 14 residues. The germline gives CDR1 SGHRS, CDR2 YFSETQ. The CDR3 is CASSRDRGNYGYTF. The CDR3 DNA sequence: TGCGCCAGCAGCAGGGACAGGGGTAACTATGGCTACACCTTC.

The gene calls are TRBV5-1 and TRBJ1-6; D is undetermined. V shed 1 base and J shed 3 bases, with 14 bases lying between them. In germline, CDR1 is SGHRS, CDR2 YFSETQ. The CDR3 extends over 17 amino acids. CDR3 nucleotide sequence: TGCGCCAGCAGCTTGACGGGGTTAGAGGGCTATAATTCACCCCTCCACTTT. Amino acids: CASSLTGLEGYNSPLHF. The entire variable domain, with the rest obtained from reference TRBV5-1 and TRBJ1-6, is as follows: KAGVTQTPRYLIKTRGQQVTLSCSPISGHRSVSWYQQTPGQGLQFLFEYFSETQRNKGNFPGRFSGRQFSNSRSEMNVSTLELGDSALYLCASSLTGLEGYNSPLHFGNGTRLTVT.

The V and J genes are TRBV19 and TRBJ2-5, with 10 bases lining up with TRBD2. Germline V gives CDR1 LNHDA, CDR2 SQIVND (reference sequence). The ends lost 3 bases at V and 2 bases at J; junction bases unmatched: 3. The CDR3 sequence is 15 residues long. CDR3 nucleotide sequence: TGTGCCAGTAGTATCGCTAGCGGGAGACAAGAGACCCAGTACTTC. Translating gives CASSIASGRQETQYF.

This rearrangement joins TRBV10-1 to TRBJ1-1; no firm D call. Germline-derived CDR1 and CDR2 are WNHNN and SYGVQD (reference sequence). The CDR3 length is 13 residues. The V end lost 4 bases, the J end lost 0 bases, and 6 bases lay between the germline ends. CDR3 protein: CASSVGLNTEAFF. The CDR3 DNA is TGCGCCAGCAGTGTTGGGCTGAACACTGAAGCTTTCTTT.